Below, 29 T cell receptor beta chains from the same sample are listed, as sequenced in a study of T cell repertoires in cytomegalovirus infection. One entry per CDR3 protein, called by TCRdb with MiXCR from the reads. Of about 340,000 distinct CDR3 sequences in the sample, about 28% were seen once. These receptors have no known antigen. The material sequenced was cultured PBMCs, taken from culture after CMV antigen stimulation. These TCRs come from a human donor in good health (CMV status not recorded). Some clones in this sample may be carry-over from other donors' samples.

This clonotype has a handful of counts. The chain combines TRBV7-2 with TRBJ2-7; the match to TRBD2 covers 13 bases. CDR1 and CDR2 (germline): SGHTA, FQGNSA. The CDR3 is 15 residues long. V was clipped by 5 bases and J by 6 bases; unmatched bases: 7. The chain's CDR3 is CASSPQLAGGAEQYF. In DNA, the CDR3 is TGTGCCAGCAGCCCTCAACTAGCGGGAGGGGCCGAGCAGTACTTC.

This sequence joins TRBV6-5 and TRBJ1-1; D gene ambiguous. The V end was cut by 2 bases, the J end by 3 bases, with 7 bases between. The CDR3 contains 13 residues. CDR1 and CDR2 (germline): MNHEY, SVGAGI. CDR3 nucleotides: TGTGCCAGCAGTTACGAGCGGTACACTGAAGCTTTCTTT. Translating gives CASSYERYTEAFF.

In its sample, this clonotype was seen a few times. CDR3 protein: CASSLVSGIDNSPLHF. The CDR3 DNA follows: TGTGCCAGCAGCTTAGTGTCCGGGATTGATAATTCACCCCTCCACTTT. The chain uses TRBV7-2 and TRBJ1-6; D remains ambiguous. Germline CDR1 reads SGHTA; CDR2 reads FQGNSA. This CDR3 has 16 amino acids. V shed 1 base and J shed 5 bases, with 12 bases lying between them.

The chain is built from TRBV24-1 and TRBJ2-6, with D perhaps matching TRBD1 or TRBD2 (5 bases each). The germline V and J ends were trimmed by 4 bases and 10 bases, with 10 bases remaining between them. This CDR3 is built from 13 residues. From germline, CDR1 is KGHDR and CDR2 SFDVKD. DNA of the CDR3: TGTGCCACCAGTGACTCCGGGACGAACGTCCTGACTTTC. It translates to CATSDSGTNVLTF.

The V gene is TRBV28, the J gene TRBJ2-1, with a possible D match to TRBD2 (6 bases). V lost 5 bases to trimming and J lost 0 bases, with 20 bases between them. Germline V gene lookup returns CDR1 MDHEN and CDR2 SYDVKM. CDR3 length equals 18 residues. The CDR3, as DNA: TGTGCCAGCAGTCCGACGGGACTTCCGGGGCGCTCCTACAATGAGCAGTTCTTC. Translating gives CASSPTGLPGRSYNEQFF.

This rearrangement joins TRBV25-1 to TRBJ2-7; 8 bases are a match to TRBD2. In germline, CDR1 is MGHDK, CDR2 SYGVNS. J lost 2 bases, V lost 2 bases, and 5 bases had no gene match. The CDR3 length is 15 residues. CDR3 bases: TGTGCCAGCAGTGAACGGCTAGCGGGTACCTACGAGCAGTACTTC. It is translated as CASSERLAGTYEQYF.

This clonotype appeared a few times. The CDR3, as DNA: TGTGCCAGCAGTAAAGGCGGGGGGGTGGGGGAGCAGTTCTTC. Its protein product is CASSKGGGVGEQFF. The chain links TRBV6-1 to TRBJ2-1; 9 nucleotides line up with TRBD2. Trimming took 5 bases from V and 10 from J; bases not matched to a gene: 9. Looked up from germline, CDR1 is MNHNS and CDR2 is SASEGT. The CDR3 has 14 amino acids.

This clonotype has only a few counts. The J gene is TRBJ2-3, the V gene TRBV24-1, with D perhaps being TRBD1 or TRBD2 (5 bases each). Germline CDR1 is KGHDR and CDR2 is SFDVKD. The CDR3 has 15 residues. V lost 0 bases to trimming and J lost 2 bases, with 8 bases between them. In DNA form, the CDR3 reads TGTGCCACCAGTGATTTGACCGGGGCCACAGATACGCAGTATTTT. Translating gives CATSDLTGATDTQYF.

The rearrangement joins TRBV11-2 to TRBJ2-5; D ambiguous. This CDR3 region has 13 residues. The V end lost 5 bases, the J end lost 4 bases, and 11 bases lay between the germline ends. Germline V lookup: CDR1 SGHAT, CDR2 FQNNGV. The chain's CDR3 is CASSLPGRETQYF. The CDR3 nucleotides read TGTGCCAGCAGCCTCCCCGGCCGAGAGACCCAGTACTTC.

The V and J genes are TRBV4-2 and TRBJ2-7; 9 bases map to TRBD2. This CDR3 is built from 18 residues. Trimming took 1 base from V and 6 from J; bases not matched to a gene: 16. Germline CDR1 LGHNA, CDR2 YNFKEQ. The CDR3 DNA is TGTGCCAGCAGCCAAGGGACGCCCGGTATCGCGGGAGGGGGCGAGCAGTACTTC. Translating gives CASSQGTPGIAGGGEQYF.

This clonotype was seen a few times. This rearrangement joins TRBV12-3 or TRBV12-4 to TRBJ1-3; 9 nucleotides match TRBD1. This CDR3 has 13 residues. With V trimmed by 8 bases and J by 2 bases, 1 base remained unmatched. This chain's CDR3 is CASGQGTGNTIYF. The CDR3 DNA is TGTGCCAGCGGACAGGGGACTGGAAACACCATATATTTT.

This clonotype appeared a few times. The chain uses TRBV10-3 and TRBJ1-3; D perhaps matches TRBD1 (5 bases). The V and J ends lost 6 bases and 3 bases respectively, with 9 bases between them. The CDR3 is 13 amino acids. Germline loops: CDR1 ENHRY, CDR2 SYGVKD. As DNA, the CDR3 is TGTGCCATCAGAGAAGACAGTGGAAACACCATATATTTT. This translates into CAIREDSGNTIYF.

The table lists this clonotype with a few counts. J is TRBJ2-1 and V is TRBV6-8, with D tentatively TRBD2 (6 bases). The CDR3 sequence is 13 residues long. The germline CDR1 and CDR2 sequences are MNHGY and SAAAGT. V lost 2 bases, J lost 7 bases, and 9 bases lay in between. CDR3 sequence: CASSYGGWNEQFF. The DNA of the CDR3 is TGTGCCAGCAGTTACGGGGGGTGGAATGAGCAGTTCTTC.

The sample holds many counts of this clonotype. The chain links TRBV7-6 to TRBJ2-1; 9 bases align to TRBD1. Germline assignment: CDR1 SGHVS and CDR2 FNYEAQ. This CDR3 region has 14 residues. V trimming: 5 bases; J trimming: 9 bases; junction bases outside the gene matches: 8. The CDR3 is CASSPGQGIGEQFF. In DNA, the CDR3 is TGTGCCAGCAGCCCGGGACAGGGTATCGGTGAGCAGTTCTTC.

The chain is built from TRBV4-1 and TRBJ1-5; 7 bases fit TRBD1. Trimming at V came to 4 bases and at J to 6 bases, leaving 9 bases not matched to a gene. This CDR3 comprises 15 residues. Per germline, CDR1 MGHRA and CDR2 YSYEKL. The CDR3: CASSPLLTGAQPQHF. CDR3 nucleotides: TGCGCCAGCAGCCCACTCCTCACAGGGGCTCAGCCCCAGCATTTT.

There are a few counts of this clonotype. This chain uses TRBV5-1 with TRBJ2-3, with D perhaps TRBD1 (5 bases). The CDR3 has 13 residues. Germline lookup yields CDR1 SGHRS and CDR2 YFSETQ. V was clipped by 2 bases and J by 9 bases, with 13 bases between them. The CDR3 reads CASSFEWGQTQYF. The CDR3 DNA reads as TGCGCCAGCAGCTTTGAGTGGGGCCAGACGCAGTATTTT. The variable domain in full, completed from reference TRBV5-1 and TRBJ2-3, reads KAGVTQTPRYLIKTRGQQVTLSCSPISGHRSVSWYQQTPGQGLQFLFEYFSETQRNKGNFPGRFSGRQFSNSRSEMNVSTLELGDSALYLCASSFEWGQTQYFGPGTRLTVL.

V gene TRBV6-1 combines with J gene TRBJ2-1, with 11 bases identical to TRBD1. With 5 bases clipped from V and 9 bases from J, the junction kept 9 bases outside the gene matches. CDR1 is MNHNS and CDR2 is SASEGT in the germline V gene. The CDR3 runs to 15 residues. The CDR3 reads CASSYGTGGPGEQFF. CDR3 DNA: TGTGCCAGCAGTTATGGGACAGGGGGTCCAGGTGAGCAGTTCTTC.

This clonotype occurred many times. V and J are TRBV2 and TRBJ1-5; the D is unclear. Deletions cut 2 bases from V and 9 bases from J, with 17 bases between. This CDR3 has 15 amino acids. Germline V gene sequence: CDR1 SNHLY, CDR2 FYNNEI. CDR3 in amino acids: CASSESRASHRPQHF. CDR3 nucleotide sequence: TGTGCCAGCAGTGAAAGTAGGGCCAGCCATCGGCCCCAGCATTTT.

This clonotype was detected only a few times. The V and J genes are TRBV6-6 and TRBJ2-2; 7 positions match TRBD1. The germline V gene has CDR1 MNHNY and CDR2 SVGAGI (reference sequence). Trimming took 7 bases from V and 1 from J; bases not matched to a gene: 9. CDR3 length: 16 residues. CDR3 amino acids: CASIAPGTENTGELFF. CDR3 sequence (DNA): TGTGCCAGCATCGCACCGGGGACAGAGAACACCGGGGAGCTGTTTTTT.

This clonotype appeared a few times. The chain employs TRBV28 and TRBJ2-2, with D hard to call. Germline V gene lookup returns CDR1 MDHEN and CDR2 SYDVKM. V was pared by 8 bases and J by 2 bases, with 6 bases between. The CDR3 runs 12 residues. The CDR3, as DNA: TGTGCCAGCTACGCTAACACCGGGGAGCTGTTTTTT. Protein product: CASYANTGELFF.

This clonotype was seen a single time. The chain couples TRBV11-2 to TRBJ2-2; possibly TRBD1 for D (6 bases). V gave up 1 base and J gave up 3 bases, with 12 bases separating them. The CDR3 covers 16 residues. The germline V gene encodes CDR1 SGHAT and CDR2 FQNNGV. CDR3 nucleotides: TGTGCCAGCAGCTTAGTACCAGGGGCGGACACCGGGGAGCTGTTTTTT. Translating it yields CASSLVPGADTGELFF.

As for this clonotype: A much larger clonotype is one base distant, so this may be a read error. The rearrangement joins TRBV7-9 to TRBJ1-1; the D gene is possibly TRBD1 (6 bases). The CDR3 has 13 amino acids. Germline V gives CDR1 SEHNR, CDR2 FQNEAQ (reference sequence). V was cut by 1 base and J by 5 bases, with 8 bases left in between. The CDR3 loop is CASSLDQGTEAFF. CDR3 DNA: TGTGCCAGCAGCTTAGATCAGGGGACTGAAGCTTTCTTT.

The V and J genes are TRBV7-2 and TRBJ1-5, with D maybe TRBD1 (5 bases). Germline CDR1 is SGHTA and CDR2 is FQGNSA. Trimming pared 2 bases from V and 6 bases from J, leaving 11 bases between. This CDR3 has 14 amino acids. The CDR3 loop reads CASSLLHGGQPQHF. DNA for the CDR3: TGTGCCAGCAGCTTACTCCACGGGGGTCAGCCCCAGCATTTT.

CDR3 sequence: CASSLGVQVNTGELFF. The CDR3 region has the DNA TGTGCCAGCAGCTTAGGTGTACAAGTTAACACCGGGGAGCTGTTTTTT. This rearrangement joins TRBV11-2 to TRBJ2-2; D is unresolved. Trimming pared 1 base from V and 2 bases from J, leaving 11 bases between. Germline CDR1 SGHAT, CDR2 FQNNGV. The CDR3 consists of 16 residues.

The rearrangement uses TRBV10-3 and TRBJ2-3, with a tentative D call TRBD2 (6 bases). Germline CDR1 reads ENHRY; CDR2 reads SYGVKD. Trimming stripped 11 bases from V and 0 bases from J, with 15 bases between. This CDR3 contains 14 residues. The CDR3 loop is CASKEGFSTDTQYF. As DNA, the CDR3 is TGTGCCTCCAAGGAGGGCTTTAGCACAGATACGCAGTATTTT.

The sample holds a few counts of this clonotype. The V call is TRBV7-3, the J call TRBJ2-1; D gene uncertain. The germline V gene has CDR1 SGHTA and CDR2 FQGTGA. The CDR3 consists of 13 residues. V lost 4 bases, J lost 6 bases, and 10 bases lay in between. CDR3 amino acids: CASSYVEGNEQFF. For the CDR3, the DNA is TGTGCCAGCAGCTATGTAGAAGGCAATGAGCAGTTCTTC.

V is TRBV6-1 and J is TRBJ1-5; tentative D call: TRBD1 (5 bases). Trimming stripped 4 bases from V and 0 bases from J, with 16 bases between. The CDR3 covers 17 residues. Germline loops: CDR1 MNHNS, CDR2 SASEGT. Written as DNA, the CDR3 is TGTGCCAGCAGTGGAACGGGACGGCTCTATAGCAATCAGCCCCAGCATTTT. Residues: CASSGTGRLYSNQPQHF.

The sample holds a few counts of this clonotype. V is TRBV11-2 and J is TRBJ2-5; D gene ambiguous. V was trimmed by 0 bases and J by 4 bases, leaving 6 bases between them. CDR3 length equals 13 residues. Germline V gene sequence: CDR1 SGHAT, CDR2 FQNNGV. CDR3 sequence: CASSLELGETQYF. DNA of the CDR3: TGTGCCAGCAGCTTAGAGTTAGGAGAGACCCAGTACTTC. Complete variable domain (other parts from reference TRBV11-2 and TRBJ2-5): EAGVAQSPRYKIIEKRQSVAFWCNPISGHATLYWYQQILGQGPKLLIQFQNNGVVDDSQLPKDRFSAERLKGVDSTLKIQPAKLEDSAVYLCASSLELGETQYFGPGTRLLVL.

CDR3 DNA sequence: TGTGCCAGCAGCGGAGTGACAGGGAAAGAGACCCAGTACTTC. This gives the protein CASSGVTGKETQYF. The chain combines TRBV9 with TRBJ2-5, with TRBD1 matching 7 bases. Germline CDR1 reads SGDLS; CDR2 reads YYNGEE. The CDR3 sequence is 14 residues long. V lost 3 bases and J lost 3; bases outside the gene matches: 5.